This entry describes one T cell receptor beta chain. These data are taken from a study of blood T cell repertoires in COVID-19. Study background: T cells, B-cell-depleted T cells, or PBMCs provided the cDNA or gDNA that served as material.

As handled by the study authors: Reference gene primer amplification yielded estimated nucleated cell counts. Method: immunoSEQ multiplex PCR; TCRdb's copy keeps in-frame clones and lacks some. Clonal size and the V and J genes are those of that table, whereas D and trimming came from the DNA. The table has 120,000 or so clones, more than 75% seen once; the top ten hold around 3.7%. The germline CDR1 and CDR2 sequences are SGHDT and YYEEEE. Trimming cost V 5 bases and J 0 bases, with 11 bases left between them. CDR3 length equals 14 residues. Sequenced sample: peripheral blood. The clonotype comes from a man aged 45-60 years with active COVID-19. This chain connects TRBV5-6 to TRBJ1-1; no definite D call. The DNA for the CDR3 is TGTGCCAGCAGGCGCGACTGGGTGAACACTGAAGCTTTCTTT. Translated, it gives CASRRDWVNTEAFF.